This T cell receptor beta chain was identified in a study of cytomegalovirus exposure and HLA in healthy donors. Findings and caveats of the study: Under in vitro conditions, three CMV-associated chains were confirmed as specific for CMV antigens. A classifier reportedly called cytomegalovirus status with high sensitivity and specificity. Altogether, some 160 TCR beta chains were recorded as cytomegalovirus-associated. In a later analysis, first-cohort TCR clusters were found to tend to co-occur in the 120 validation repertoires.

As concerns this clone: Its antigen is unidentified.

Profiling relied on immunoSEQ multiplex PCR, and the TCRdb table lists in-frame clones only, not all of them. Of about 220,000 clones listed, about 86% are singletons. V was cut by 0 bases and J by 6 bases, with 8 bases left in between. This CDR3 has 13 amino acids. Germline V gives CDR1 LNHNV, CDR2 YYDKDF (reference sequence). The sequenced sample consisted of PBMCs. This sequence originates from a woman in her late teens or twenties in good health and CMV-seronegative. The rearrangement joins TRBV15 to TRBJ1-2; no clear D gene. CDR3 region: CATSRDRSHGYTF. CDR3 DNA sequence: TGTGCCACCAGCAGAGATCGGAGCCATGGCTACACCTTC.